These T cell receptor beta chains were read from a single sample in a study of cytomegalovirus exposure and HLA in healthy donors. Profiling relied on immunoSEQ multiplex PCR, and the TCRdb table lists in-frame clones only, not all of them. The table shows around 29,000 clones, with 60% to 80% occurring only once. The source material was PBMCs. The receptors originated from a male donor in good health and CMV-seropositive. CDR3s include the opening cysteine and the closing phenylalanine or tryptophan. Each record gives: V gene, J gene, clone size, D gene, CDR3 length, CDR3 protein, CDR3 DNA. A D gene is named only where the DNA matches it firmly. Not every row has a clone size; where given, it reads once, few, many or a size class.

V: TRBV6-1
J: TRBJ1-3
size: few
D: -
length: 14
CDR3: CASSEAEGGNTIYF
DNA: TGTGCCAGCAGTGAAGCGGAGGGCGGAAACACCATATATTTT

V: TRBV7-9
J: TRBJ2-7
size: -
D: -
length: 12
CDR3: CASSYRVYEQYF
DNA: TGTGCCAGCAGCTACAGGGTCTACGAGCAGTACTTC

V: TRBV19
J: TRBJ1-2
size: -
D: -
length: 14
CDR3: CASSIEPRVYGYTF
DNA: TGTGCCAGTAGTATAGAACCCCGGGTCTATGGCTACACCTTC

V: TRBV19
J: TRBJ2-2
size: -
D: -
length: 15
CDR3: CASSSQGGYTGELFF
DNA: TGTGCCAGTAGTTCACAGGGGGGGTACACCGGGGAGCTGTTTTTT

V: TRBV30
J: TRBJ1-5
size: few
D: TRBD1
length: 16
CDR3: CAWSAPGQGGNQPQHF
DNA: TGTGCCTGGAGTGCACCGGGACAGGGAGGAAATCAGCCCCAGCATTTT

V: TRBV30
J: TRBJ1-2
size: once
D: -
length: 16
CDR3: CAWSEQVLLSRTGYNF
DNA: TGTGCCTGGAGCGAACAGGTGCTCCTCTCCAGAACAGGCTACAACTTC

V: TRBV7-3
J: TRBJ2-3
size: -
D: TRBD1
length: 15
CDR3: CASSLGGQYTDTQYF
DNA: TGTGCCAGCAGCTTAGGGGGACAGTACACAGATACGCAGTATTTT

V: TRBV6-5
J: TRBJ1-3
size: -
D: -
length: 15
CDR3: CASSYDSRSGNTIYF
DNA: TGTGCCAGCAGTTATGACAGTCGCTCTGGAAACACCATATATTTT

V: TRBV5-4
J: TRBJ1-1
size: -
D: TRBD1
length: 14
CDR3: CASSLERGLTEAFF
DNA: TGTGCCAGCAGCTTGGAGAGGGGGCTCACTGAAGCTTTCTTT

V: TRBV18
J: TRBJ1-4
size: -
D: -
length: 13
CDR3: CASSREVGEKLFF
DNA: TGTGCCAGCTCACGGGAGGTGGGTGAAAAACTGTTTTTT

V: TRBV4-1
J: TRBJ1-1
size: -
D: -
length: 14
CDR3: CASSQGWGETEAFF
DNA: TGCGCCAGCAGCCAAGGGTGGGGAGAAACTGAAGCTTTCTTT

V: TRBV28
J: TRBJ1-1
size: few
D: TRBD1
length: 13
CDR3: CASRRDRISEAFF
DNA: TGTGCCAGCAGGAGGGACAGAATCTCTGAAGCTTTCTTT

V: TRBV7-8
J: TRBJ1-5
size: -
D: TRBD1
length: 16
CDR3: CASSSRPTGLNQPQHF
DNA: TGTGCCAGCAGCTCAAGGCCGACAGGGCTGAATCAGCCCCAGCATTTT

V: TRBV9
J: TRBJ1-4
size: -
D: -
length: 14
CDR3: CASSTDSGGEKLFF
DNA: TGTGCCAGCAGCACTGACAGTGGCGGTGAAAAACTGTTTTTT

V: TRBV14
J: TRBJ2-7
size: few
D: -
length: 12
CDR3: CASSPTYYEQYF
DNA: TGTGCCAGCAGTCCGACATACTACGAGCAGTACTTC

V: TRBV5-6
J: TRBJ2-5
size: few
D: TRBD2
length: 14
CDR3: CASSYRGGEETQYF
DNA: TGTGCCAGCAGCTATCGGGGGGGGGAAGAGACCCAGTACTTC

V: TRBV4-1
J: TRBJ1-2
size: few
D: TRBD1
length: 12
CDR3: CASSPDRVGYTF
DNA: TGCGCCAGCAGCCCCGACAGGGTTGGCTACACCTTC

V: TRBV9
J: TRBJ2-7
size: -
D: -
length: 15
CDR3: CASSVATGPYYEQYF
DNA: TGTGCCAGCAGCGTAGCTACAGGGCCCTACTACGAGCAGTACTTC

V: TRBV6-5
J: TRBJ1-2
size: -
D: TRBD1
length: 16
CDR3: CASSYDRTGTTYGYTF
DNA: TGTGCCAGCAGTTACGATCGGACAGGAACTACTTATGGCTACACCTTC

V: TRBV7-8
J: TRBJ1-5
size: -
D: -
length: 13
CDR3: CASSLDRDQPQHF
DNA: TGTGCCAGCAGCTTAGACCGGGATCAGCCCCAGCATTTT

V: TRBV6-6
J: TRBJ1-2
size: -
D: -
length: 13
CDR3: CASSYGGSNGYTF
DNA: TGTGCCAGCAGTTATGGGGGGTCTAATGGCTACACCTTC

V: TRBV30
J: TRBJ2-5
size: -
D: TRBD1
length: 14
CDR3: CAWTRGTGSIQQYF
DNA: TGTGCCTGGACAAGGGGGACAGGGAGTATACAGCAGTACTTC

V: TRBV18
J: TRBJ1-2
size: -
D: -
length: 14
CDR3: CASSPPMGGLGYTF
DNA: TGTGCCAGCTCACCACCGATGGGAGGGCTCGGCTACACCTTC

V: TRBV9
J: TRBJ1-2
size: -
D: -
length: 11
CDR3: CASGGNYGYTF
DNA: TGTGCCAGTGGGGGGAACTATGGCTACACCTTC

V: TRBV5-1
J: TRBJ2-1
size: -
D: -
length: 12
CDR3: CASSLVSGEQFF
DNA: TGCGCCAGCAGCCTGGTGAGCGGAGAGCAGTTCTTC

V: TRBV29-1
J: TRBJ1-4
size: -
D: -
length: 13
CDR3: CSVAPTGSEKLFF
DNA: TGCAGCGTTGCCCCGACAGGTAGCGAAAAACTGTTTTTT

V: TRBV6-1
J: TRBJ2-7
size: -
D: TRBD2
length: 16
CDR3: CASSEGTSGLSYEQYF
DNA: TGTGCCAGCAGTGAAGGGACTAGCGGTCTCTCCTACGAGCAGTACTTC

V: TRBV29-1
J: TRBJ1-1
size: -
D: -
length: 14
CDR3: CSVGLRGENTEAFF
DNA: TGCAGCGTTGGTCTCAGGGGTGAGAACACTGAAGCTTTCTTT

V: TRBV19
J: TRBJ2-7
size: -
D: TRBD1
length: 15
CDR3: CASSADRGPAPEQYF
DNA: TGTGCCAGTAGTGCCGACAGGGGACCAGCCCCCGAGCAGTACTTC

V: TRBV30
J: TRBJ2-5
size: -
D: -
length: 15
CDR3: CAWSVGAARGETQYF
DNA: TGTGCCTGGAGTGTCGGAGCGGCCCGGGGAGAGACCCAGTACTTC

V: TRBV29-1
J: TRBJ2-1
size: -
D: -
length: 15
CDR3: CSVLSGGFNLNEQFF
DNA: TGCAGCGTCCTATCCGGCGGGTTCAATCTCAATGAGCAGTTCTTC

V: TRBV7-9
J: TRBJ1-6
size: -
D: -
length: 16
CDR3: CASSADRSRGNSPLHF
DNA: TGTGCCAGCAGCGCCGACAGGAGCAGGGGCAATTCACCCCTCCACTTT

V: TRBV13
J: TRBJ1-4
size: -
D: -
length: 15
CDR3: CASSEGRTNAEKLFF
DNA: TGTGCCAGCAGCGAAGGACGGACTAATGCGGAAAAACTGTTTTTT

V: TRBV9
J: TRBJ1-4
size: once
D: TRBD1
length: 16
CDR3: CASSTRTGFGSEKLFF
DNA: TGTGCCAGCAGCACCCGGACAGGGTTCGGTAGCGAAAAACTGTTTTTT

V: TRBV5-1
J: TRBJ1-4
size: -
D: -
length: 15
CDR3: CASSLAETGREKLFF
DNA: TGCGCCAGCAGCTTGGCGGAGACAGGCCGTGAAAAACTGTTTTTT

V: TRBV5-4
J: TRBJ1-5
size: -
D: TRBD1
length: 17
CDR3: CASSLWTGPNSNQPQHF
DNA: TGTGCCAGCAGCTTGTGGACAGGGCCTAATAGCAATCAGCCCCAGCATTTT

V: TRBV28
J: TRBJ2-7
size: -
D: TRBD2
length: 12
CDR3: CASSLSGNEQYF
DNA: TGTGCCAGCAGTTTAAGCGGGAACGAGCAGTACTTC

V: TRBV30
J: TRBJ1-5
size: few
D: -
length: 15
CDR3: CAWSVSNSRGQPQHF
DNA: TGTGCCTGGAGTGTATCGAACAGTCGGGGGCAGCCCCAGCATTTT

V: TRBV28
J: TRBJ2-2
size: -
D: -
length: 15
CDR3: CASSSIAGSTGELFF
DNA: TGTGCCAGCAGTTCCATTGCGGGGAGTACCGGGGAGCTGTTTTTT

V: TRBV9
J: TRBJ1-1
size: many
D: -
length: 12
CDR3: CASGGVNTEAFF
DNA: TGTGCCAGCGGGGGGGTGAACACTGAAGCTTTCTTT

V: TRBV9
J: TRBJ2-5
size: once
D: -
length: 13
CDR3: CASSVAPGETQYF
DNA: TGTGCCAGCAGCGTAGCACCCGGGGAGACCCAGTACTTC

V: TRBV30
J: TRBJ2-5
size: -
D: -
length: 14
CDR3: CAWSDVASQETQYF
DNA: TGTGCCTGGAGCGACGTAGCGAGCCAAGAGACCCAGTACTTC

V: TRBV30
J: TRBJ1-1
size: few
D: -
length: 13
CDR3: CAWNDSPPREAFF
DNA: TGTGCCTGGAATGATTCTCCCCCGAGAGAAGCTTTCTTT

V: TRBV27
J: TRBJ2-3
size: few
D: TRBD1
length: 14
CDR3: CASSLGTGVGTQYF
DNA: TGTGCCAGCAGTTTAGGGACAGGGGTAGGGACGCAGTATTTT

V: TRBV28
J: TRBJ2-7
size: -
D: -
length: 14
CDR3: CASRLPLGGGEQYF
DNA: TGTGCCAGCAGGCTCCCTCTCGGGGGAGGCGAGCAGTACTTC

V: TRBV16
J: TRBJ1-3
size: -
D: -
length: 16
CDR3: CASSPTRQKDGNTIYF
DNA: TGTGCCAGCAGCCCGACCAGACAAAAGGATGGAAACACCATATATTTT

V: TRBV6-4
J: TRBJ2-1
size: many
D: TRBD2
length: 16
CDR3: CASSDSELAGIGEQFF
DNA: TGTGCCAGCAGTGACTCTGAACTAGCGGGAATTGGTGAGCAGTTCTTC

V: TRBV7-2
J: TRBJ1-5
size: -
D: TRBD1
length: 16
CDR3: CASRKGVGTGNQPQHF
DNA: TGTGCCAGCAGGAAGGGGGTAGGGACAGGGAATCAGCCCCAGCATTTT

V: TRBV2
J: TRBJ1-1
size: -
D: -
length: 15
CDR3: CASSERVGVNTEAFF
DNA: TGTGCCAGCTCGGAGCGGGTGGGGGTGAACACTGAAGCTTTCTTT

V: TRBV5-6
J: TRBJ1-1
size: -
D: -
length: 13
CDR3: CASSINMNTEAFF
DNA: TGTGCCAGCAGCATTAATATGAACACTGAAGCTTTCTTT

V: TRBV25-1
J: TRBJ2-1
size: -
D: TRBD2
length: 16
CDR3: CASSAPTSGIYNEQFF
DNA: TGTGCCAGCAGTGCCCCGACTAGCGGGATCTACAATGAGCAGTTCTTC

V: TRBV19
J: TRBJ1-2
size: once
D: TRBD1
length: 16
CDR3: CASSTHGQGWTYGYTF
DNA: TGTGCCAGTAGTACCCACGGACAGGGTTGGACCTATGGCTACACCTTC

V: TRBV4-1
J: TRBJ1-4
size: -
D: -
length: 16
CDR3: CASRQTASSTNEKLFF
DNA: TGCGCCAGCAGGCAAACAGCCTCCTCAACTAATGAAAAACTGTTTTTT

V: TRBV28
J: TRBJ2-2
size: -
D: -
length: 16
CDR3: CASSLRSRGQSGELFF
DNA: TGTGCCAGCAGTTTACGGTCCAGGGGACAATCCGGGGAGCTGTTTTTT

V: TRBV4-1
J: TRBJ1-5
size: -
D: TRBD1
length: 18
CDR3: CASSLGPSGTEPNQPQHF
DNA: TGCGCCAGCAGCCTAGGGCCCTCCGGGACAGAACCCAATCAGCCCCAGCATTTT

V: TRBV25-1
J: TRBJ2-3
size: -
D: -
length: 14
CDR3: CASSVGHSTDTQYF
DNA: TGTGCCAGCAGTGTGGGACATAGCACAGATACGCAGTATTTT

V: TRBV16
J: TRBJ1-2
size: -
D: -
length: 12
CDR3: CASSQEVYGYTF
DNA: TGTGCCAGCAGCCAGGAGGTCTATGGCTACACCTTC

V: TRBV19
J: TRBJ1-3
size: few
D: -
length: 18
CDR3: CAQIQPCKGPGSGNTIYF
DNA: TGTGCCCAAATCCAGCCGTGTAAGGGGCCCGGCTCTGGAAACACCATATATTTT

V: TRBV6-5
J: TRBJ2-2
size: -
D: -
length: 15
CDR3: CASSYSSGDTGELFF
DNA: TGTGCCAGCAGTTACTCAAGCGGTGACACCGGGGAGCTGTTTTTT